The text below deals with one T cell receptor beta chain. This specimen belongs to a study of blood T cell repertoires in COVID-19. The germline V gene encodes CDR1 LGHDT and CDR2 YNNKEL (reference sequence). The trim removed 3 bases at V and 4 bases at J, leaving 5 bases unmatched. This CDR3 region has 15 residues. TCRdb's copy holds only in-frame clones and misses some; the assay was immunoSEQ multiplex PCR. This table has 200,000 to 300,000 clones, 80% to 90% appearing once. This chain uses TRBV3-1 (or the pseudogene TRBV3-2) with TRBJ2-5; 10 bases align to TRBD1. Sequencing was performed on peripheral blood. This receptor was obtained from a woman in her 50s with acute or convalescent COVID-19. The CDR3 DNA sequence: TGTGCCAGCAGCCAGACAGGGGGCTCGGGAGAGACCCAGTACTTC. Translating it yields CASSQTGGSGETQYF.